Listed below are T cell receptor beta chains from one sample, sequenced in a study of blood T cell repertoires in COVID-19. Repertoires were generated with immunoSEQ multiplex PCR, while TCRdb's copy carries only in-frame clones and drops some. The sample lists almost 250,000 clones; around nine tenths were seen once. The sample was PBMCs or T cells enriched from blood (not recorded which). The receptors derive from a woman aged 45-59 years who had recovered from COVID-19. The CDR3 runs from the conserved cysteine through the conserved F or W. Fields, in order: D gene, clone size, J gene, V gene, CDR3 protein. D genes are given only for firm matches. Size values are once, few and many counts, or a class for expanded clones, and some rows have none.

TRBD1 | . | TRBJ1-1 | TRBV5-1 | CASSLWPDRGGTEAFF
. | . | TRBJ2-7 | TRBV5-1 | CASSLGDTRTDEQYF
TRBD1 | . | TRBJ1-2 | TRBV28 | CASSLSYRGEKPYGYTF
. | . | TRBJ1-1 | TRBV6-5 | CASSYSTMSSNTEAFF
TRBD1 | . | TRBJ1-4 | TRBV24-1 | CATSDPGQEGNEKLFF
. | . | TRBJ2-7 | TRBV18 | CASSPVGTPPYEQYF
TRBD2 | . | TRBJ2-3 | TRBV13 | CASSLKTVWTSGSTDTQYF
TRBD2 | . | TRBJ2-3 | TRBV11-3 | CASSMGSGRLADTQYF
. | once | TRBJ2-7 | TRBV21-1 | CDQQQEAGRAHYEQYF
. | . | TRBJ1-2 | TRBV28 | CAIGGDGGYTF
. | . | TRBJ1-4 | TRBV7-6 | CASGAGLDEKLFF
TRBD1 | once | TRBJ1-4 | TRBV15 | CATSEEGQNNEKLFF
. | . | TRBJ2-1 | TRBV13 | CASSPGAGRYNEQFF
. | . | TRBJ1-5 | TRBV18 | CASSPEYSNQPQHF
. | few | TRBJ2-7 | TRBV7-3 | CASSSGPGYEQYF
TRBD1 | . | TRBJ2-4 | TRBV11-3 | CASSLGGQYSNIQYF
TRBD2 | . | TRBJ2-1 | TRBV9 | CASAPPGLAHNEQFF
TRBD1 | . | TRBJ1-1 | TRBV5-1 | CASTPAGQENTEAFF